This section outlines one TCR beta chain sequence together with its context. Seattle patient enrollment occurred during active infection, with longitudinal follow-up thereafter. The data derive from a study of blood T cell repertoires in COVID-19. For the study at large: Sites in the United States, Italy and Spain provided acute and convalescent COVID-19 samples. Sources were T cells, B-cell-depleted T cells, or PBMCs; the material itself was cDNA or gDNA.

Methods used by the authors: Nucleated cell number was recorded as an estimate derived from reference gene primer amplification. Using immunoSEQ multiplex PCR, the repertoire was profiled, and TCRdb retains in-frame clones only, with some absent. V, J and clone size are those of that table, while D and trimming were read from the DNA. The table includes 430,000 or so clones, 80% to 90% detected once. The source is a young man with COVID-19, enrolled during active disease. Specimen: peripheral blood.

CDR3 sequence: CASRLGGAKDTQYF. The CDR3 DNA follows: TGTGCCAGCAGGCTCGGGGGGGCTAAGGATACGCAGTATTTT. The chain uses TRBV7-3 and TRBJ2-3; 8 positions match TRBD2. CDR3 length equals 14 residues. CDR1 SGHTA and CDR2 FQGTGA come from the germline V gene. V gave up 6 bases and J gave up 6 bases; unmatched junction bases: 8.